Described below is a single T cell receptor beta chain sequence and its context. Its target is unknown. This entry comes from a study of OX40 agonist ivuxolimab in advanced cancers. At the level of the study: Patients were treated with ivuxolimab, an agonistic anti-OX40 (CD134) antibody. Patient treatment consisted of intravenous ivuxolimab administration every 2 weeks at 0.01 to 10 mg/kg.

The assay was immunoSEQ multiplex PCR, and TCRdb's table has in-frame clones only and misses some. Counted here are 98,000 or so clones, more than 85% occurring once; the ten biggest clones make up 0.75% to 0.95%. V lost 3 bases and J lost 0, with 10 bases in between. The germline gives CDR1 SGDLS, CDR2 YYNGEE. The CDR3 has 15 amino acids. General observations from the study: It was not determined which antigens were specifically recognized by the peripheral T cells that had undergone clonal expansion.

The sample was CD4+ or CD8+ T cells sorted from blood, taken in a trial of the OX40 agonist ivuxolimab. This sequence originates from an adult with an advanced solid tumor such as melanoma, head and neck, liver or kidney cancer. The chain recombines TRBV9 with TRBJ1-3, with D uncertain. CDR3: CASSDQAGSGNTIYF. The CDR3, as DNA: TGTGCCAGCAGCGACCAGGCCGGCTCTGGAAACACCATATATTTT.